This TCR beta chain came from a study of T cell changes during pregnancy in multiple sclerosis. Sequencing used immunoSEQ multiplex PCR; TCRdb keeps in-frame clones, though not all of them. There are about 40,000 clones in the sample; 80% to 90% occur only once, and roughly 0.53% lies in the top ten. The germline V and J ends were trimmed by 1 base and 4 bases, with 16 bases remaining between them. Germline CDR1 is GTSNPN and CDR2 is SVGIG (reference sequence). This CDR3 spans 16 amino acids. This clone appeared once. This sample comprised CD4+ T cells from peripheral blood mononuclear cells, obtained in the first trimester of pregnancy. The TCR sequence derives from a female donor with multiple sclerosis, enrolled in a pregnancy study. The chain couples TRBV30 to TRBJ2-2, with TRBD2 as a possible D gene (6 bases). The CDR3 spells CAWSGGRNRGTGELFF. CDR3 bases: TGTGCCTGGAGTGGGGGGAGGAACAGAGGCACCGGGGAGCTGTTTTTT.